Each of the 28 T cell receptor beta chains below was sequenced from the same sample in a study of blood T cell repertoires in COVID-19. The method was immunoSEQ multiplex PCR; TCRdb's version includes in-frame clones alone and lacks a portion of them. Of approximately 200,000 clones detected, 85% appear once; the ten largest clones hold approximately 19%. Specimen: PBMCs or T cells enriched from blood (not recorded which). Source of these receptors: a man between 40 and 49 years old who had recovered from COVID-19.

This chain links TRBV18 with TRBJ1-4; D call uncertain. Between the trimmed V and J ends, which lost 4 bases and 5 bases, there was a span of 8 bases. Germline CDR1 KGHSH, CDR2 LQKENI. The CDR3 totals 13 residues. In nucleotides, the CDR3 is TGTGCCAGCTCACGGGCAGAGAATGAAAAACTGTTTTTT. Its translation: CASSRAENEKLFF. The whole variable domain, filled in from reference TRBV18 and TRBJ1-4, reads NAGVMQNPRHLVRRRGQEARLRCSPMKGHSHVYWYRQLPEEGLKFMVYLQKENIIDESGMPKERFSAEFPKEGPSILRIQQVVRGDSAAYFCASSRAENEKLFFGSGTQLSVL.

This chain links TRBV6-5 with TRBJ1-2, with D possibly being TRBD1 (5 bases). This CDR3 region has 15 residues. The germline V gene encodes CDR1 MNHEY and CDR2 SVGAGI. Trimming took 0 bases from V and 1 from J, leaving 9 bases between them. CDR3 in amino acids: CASSYSYRNNYGYTF. CDR3 nucleotides: TGTGCCAGCAGTTACTCTTACAGGAATAACTATGGCTACACCTTC.

The chain is built from TRBV25-1 and TRBJ2-7; D remains ambiguous. Germline V gene data show CDR1 as MGHDK and CDR2 as SYGVNS. There are 14 residues in the CDR3. Trimming removed 4 bases at V and 3 bases at J, with 13 bases between. The CDR3 bases are TGTGCCAGCAGTGCCCACCACTCCGGCTACGAGCAGTACTTC. It specifies CASSAHHSGYEQYF.

J is TRBJ1-4 and V is TRBV7-9, with 7 bases that match TRBD1. The CDR3 is 16 residues long. CDR1 is SEHNR and CDR2 is FQNEAQ in the germline V gene (reference sequence). V shed 1 base and J 6 bases; nucleotides not matched to a gene: 8. The CDR3 DNA reads TGTGCCAGCAGCTTAGTGCCAGACAGGGAGGATGAAAAACTGTTTTTT. Translation: CASSLVPDREDEKLFF.

The chain employs TRBV7-2 and TRBJ1-5, with TRBD1 matching over 11 bases. This CDR3 comprises 18 residues. The J segment lost 0 bases and the V segment lost 2 bases, leaving 6 bases of the junction unmatched. Looked up from germline, CDR1 is SGHTA and CDR2 is FQGNSA. CDR3 sequence reads: CASSLRTGGLGSNQPQHF. The CDR3 DNA is TGTGCCAGCAGCTTAAGGACAGGGGGCCTCGGTAGCAATCAGCCCCAGCATTTT.

V is TRBV4-3 and J is TRBJ2-5; 7 bases fit TRBD2. The length of the CDR3 is 14 residues. V dropped 3 bases and J dropped 1; count of bases not matched to a gene: 2. In germline, CDR1 is LGHNA, CDR2 YSLEER. The CDR3 here is CASSQWGGQETQYF. Here the CDR3 DNA reads TGCGCCAGCAGCCAGTGGGGGGGCCAAGAGACCCAGTACTTC.

The chain couples TRBV15 to TRBJ1-4, with 9 nucleotides matching TRBD1. Trimming cost V 4 bases and J 2 bases; bases outside gene matches: 5. This CDR3 is 16 amino acids long. In germline, CDR1 is LNHNV, CDR2 YYDKDF (reference sequence). CDR3 loop: CATSKGQGFTNEKLFF. CDR3 coding DNA: TGTGCCACCAGCAAGGGACAGGGATTCACTAATGAAAAACTGTTTTTT.

The chain couples TRBV18 to TRBJ2-5; 11 bases are shared with TRBD2. The V segment lost 6 bases and the J segment 5 bases; nucleotides outside the gene matches: 11. From germline, CDR1 is KGHSH and CDR2 LQKENI. The CDR3 length is 16 residues. CDR3 nucleotide sequence: TGTGCCAGCTCGCCTCGACTAGCGGGACCTCGGGAGACCCAGTACTTC. It translates to CASSPRLAGPRETQYF.

V is TRBV6-5 and J is TRBJ2-1; D is perhaps TRBD1 (5 bases). The germline V gene encodes CDR1 MNHEY and CDR2 SVGAGI. This CDR3 contains 14 residues. Between the trimmed V and J ends, which lost 9 bases and 0 bases, there was a span of 12 bases. The CDR3 protein is CAREGDFSYNEQFF. In nucleotides, the CDR3 is TGTGCCAGGGAAGGGGATTTCTCCTACAATGAGCAGTTCTTC.

Here the CDR3 reads CASSSVAGGGSYEQYF. The CDR3 DNA sequence: TGTGCCAGCAGCTCAGTAGCGGGAGGGGGGTCCTACGAGCAGTACTTC. J is TRBJ2-7 and V is TRBV11-2; 11 nucleotides align to TRBD2. The ends lost 4 bases at V and 1 base at J; junction bases unmatched: 6. Germline V gives CDR1 SGHAT, CDR2 FQNNGV. This CDR3 has 16 amino acids.

The chain joins TRBV5-4 to TRBJ1-1; unclear D gene. Germline lookup yields CDR1 SGHNT and CDR2 YYREEE (reference sequence). The CDR3 has 14 residues. V was shortened by 1 base and J by 0 bases, with 7 bases between the two germline ends. The CDR3 loop is CASSLFQMNTEAFF. The CDR3 nucleotides read TGTGCCAGCAGCTTGTTTCAGATGAACACTGAAGCTTTCTTT.

The chain links TRBV7-9 to TRBJ2-3; TRBD2 matches at 8 bases. The CDR3 loop spans 15 amino acids. The germline CDR1 and CDR2 sequences are SEHNR and FQNEAQ (reference sequence). The junction had 4 bases not matched to a gene; V was cut back by 5 bases and J by 0 bases. CDR3 protein: CASSRLAYSTDTQYF. CDR3 coding DNA: TGTGCCAGCAGCCGACTAGCGTATAGCACAGATACGCAGTATTTT.

The chain combines TRBV27 with TRBJ1-1, with TRBD1 as a possible D gene (5 bases). V lost 0 bases and J 0 bases, leaving 8 bases between the germline ends. Germline V CDR1 and CDR2: MNHEY, SMNVEV (reference sequence). The CDR3 length is 15 residues. The DNA for the CDR3 is TGTGCCAGCAGTTTATCTGCAGGGCTGAACACTGAAGCTTTCTTT. It is translated as CASSLSAGLNTEAFF.

This sequence joins TRBV12-3 or TRBV12-4 and TRBJ2-7, with D tentatively TRBD2 (6 bases). Trimming took off 5 bases at V and 5 bases at J, with 10 bases between the two ends. This CDR3 is 12 amino acids long. Here the CDR3 reads CASSLGGDEQYF. The DNA of the CDR3 is TGTGCCAGCAGTCTCGGGGGAGACGAGCAGTACTTC.

This chain links TRBV9 with TRBJ2-2; D gene uncertain. CDR1 and CDR2 from the germline V gene are SGDLS and YYNGEE. Trimming pared 2 bases from V and 3 bases from J, leaving 14 bases between. The CDR3 is 16 residues long. The CDR3: CASSVLSVGDTGELFF. The CDR3 DNA reads as TGTGCCAGCAGCGTGCTTTCGGTTGGAGACACCGGGGAGCTGTTTTTT.

The chain couples TRBV2 to TRBJ2-4, with TRBD1 matching 8 bases. Germline V CDR1 and CDR2: SNHLY, FYNNEI. Germline trimming cut 7 bases from V and 2 bases from J; bases unmatched to any gene: 13. The CDR3 is 17 amino acids. CDR3 sequence (DNA): TGTGCCAGCATTCCCTGGGCAGGGGGCGCGTCCAAAAACATTCAGTACTTC. Protein product: CASIPWAGGASKNIQYF. Full variable domain (missing parts from reference TRBV2 and TRBJ2-4): EPEVTQTPSHQVTQMGQEVILRCVPISNHLYFYWYRQILGQKVEFLVSFYNNEISEKSEIFDDQFSVERPDGSNFTLKIRSTKLEDSAMYFCASIPWAGGASKNIQYFGAGTRLSVL.

The V call is TRBV7-9, the J call TRBJ2-1; 8 nucleotides line up with TRBD2. The CDR3 runs 16 residues. J was trimmed by 9 bases and V by 6 bases; bases with no gene match: 16. Germline values: CDR1 SEHNR, CDR2 FQNEAQ (reference sequence). The CDR3: CASSRPGLVEWSEQFF. As DNA, the CDR3 is TGTGCCAGCAGTCGACCGGGACTAGTAGAGTGGAGTGAGCAGTTCTTC.

CDR3 in amino acids: CASSPYKTGVNYGYTF. CDR3 DNA sequence: TGTGCCAGCAGCCCGTATAAGACAGGGGTGAACTATGGCTACACCTTC. The chain combines TRBV7-6 with TRBJ1-2, with 8 bases lining up with TRBD1. Germline CDR1 SGHVS, CDR2 FNYEAQ. The CDR3 runs to 16 residues. Germline trimming cut 5 bases from V and 2 bases from J; bases unmatched to any gene: 10.

V gene TRBV2 combines with J gene TRBJ2-1, with 8 bases that match TRBD2. CDR1 SNHLY and CDR2 FYNNEI come from the germline V gene. The CDR3 spans 18 residues. The J segment lost 6 bases and the V segment lost 5 bases, leaving 18 bases of the junction unmatched. This chain's CDR3 is CASSRRLGLSGDPNEQFF. The DNA of the CDR3 is TGTGCCAGCAGTCGACGGTTGGGCCTTAGCGGGGACCCCAATGAGCAGTTCTTC.

V is TRBV5-1 and J is TRBJ2-1; a weak D match, TRBD1 (5 bases). The length of the CDR3 is 15 residues. CDR1 SGHRS and CDR2 YFSETQ come from the germline V gene. Between the trimmed V and J ends, which lost 4 bases and 8 bases, there was a span of 19 bases. CDR3 protein: CASSEVGPHRHEQFF. For the CDR3, the DNA is TGCGCCAGCAGCGAAGTAGGGCCCCACAGGCATGAGCAGTTCTTC.

The CDR3 DNA is TGTGCCTGGAGGTGGGCAGGGGGCGCAGAGGGCTACACCTTC. Its translation: CAWRWAGGAEGYTF. This rearrangement joins TRBV30 to TRBJ1-2, with 8 bases aligning to TRBD1. Trimming cost V 3 bases and J 8 bases; bases outside gene matches: 11. Germline V gene lookup returns CDR1 GTSNPN and CDR2 SVGIG (reference sequence). The CDR3 has 14 residues.

The V and J genes are TRBV5-1 and TRBJ2-7, with D possibly being TRBD2 (5 bases). The CDR3 extends over 14 amino acids. CDR1 SGHRS and CDR2 YFSETQ come from the germline V gene. Deletions cut 4 bases from V and 0 bases from J, with 11 bases between. The CDR3 DNA reads as TGCGCCAGCAGCCTCGACTACCACTCCTACGAGCAGTACTTC. Residues: CASSLDYHSYEQYF.

This clone appeared once. The genes are TRBV4-2 and TRBJ2-2; the match to TRBD2 covers 8 bases. The CDR3 has 16 residues. Germline loops: CDR1 LGHNA, CDR2 YNFKEQ. J was trimmed by 7 bases and V by 0 bases; bases with no gene match: 7. CDR3 sequence reads: CASSQEVAGSLGELFF. The CDR3 DNA sequence: TGTGCCAGCAGCCAAGAGGTAGCGGGGTCACTCGGGGAGCTGTTTTTT.

The rearrangement joins TRBV7-2 to TRBJ1-4; a possible D gene is TRBD1 (5 bases). Germline V CDR1 and CDR2: SGHTA, FQGNSA. The CDR3 is 19 amino acids. V was pared by 2 bases and J by 2 bases, with 21 bases between. In DNA form, the CDR3 reads TGTGCCAGCAGCTTAAGTCCCGACAGCGACGGATCCACTAATGAAAAACTGTTTTTT. Protein sequence: CASSLSPDSDGSTNEKLFF.

This sequence joins TRBV6-4 and TRBJ2-7, with 12 bases identical to TRBD2. Losses at the gene ends were 6 bases for V and 3 bases for J; bases not matched to a gene: 6. Germline CDR1 and CDR2: MRHNA and SNTAGT. This CDR3 is built from 15 residues. CDR3 nucleotides: TGTGCCAGCAGGGCTCTAGCGGGAGGGCTCTACGAGCAGTACTTC. Amino acid sequence: CASRALAGGLYEQYF.

The chain recombines TRBV19 with TRBJ1-5; no firm D call. V was shortened by 5 bases and J by 3 bases, with 11 bases between the two germline ends. The length of the CDR3 is 14 residues. CDR1 LNHDA and CDR2 SQIVND come from the germline V gene (reference sequence). The CDR3 protein is CASSAMGDNQPQHF. In DNA, the CDR3 is TGTGCCAGTAGTGCCATGGGAGACAATCAGCCCCAGCATTTT.

This chain's CDR3 is CASSEGLAGEDEQYF. The CDR3 nucleotides read TGTGCCAGCAGTGAAGGGTTAGCGGGAGAGGACGAGCAGTACTTC. The chain carries TRBV2 and TRBJ2-7, with 9 bases aligning to TRBD2. Trimming cost V 1 base and J 5 bases; bases outside gene matches: 6. Germline V gene data show CDR1 as SNHLY and CDR2 as FYNNEI. This CDR3 is built from 15 residues. Supplemented by reference TRBV2 and TRBJ2-7, the full variable domain reads EPEVTQTPSHQVTQMGQEVILRCVPISNHLYFYWYRQILGQKVEFLVSFYNNEISEKSEIFDDQFSVERPDGSNFTLKIRSTKLEDSAMYFCASSEGLAGEDEQYFGPGTRLTVT.

The genes are TRBV4-1 and TRBJ2-7, with 8 bases lining up with TRBD1. Germline loops: CDR1 MGHRA, CDR2 YSYEKL. V lost 1 base, J lost 4 bases, and 12 bases stayed unmatched. There are 17 residues in the CDR3. The CDR3 nucleotides read TGCGCCAGCAGCCAAGGGGATCCTCGGACAGGGAAATACGAGCAGTACTTC. This encodes CASSQGDPRTGKYEQYF.